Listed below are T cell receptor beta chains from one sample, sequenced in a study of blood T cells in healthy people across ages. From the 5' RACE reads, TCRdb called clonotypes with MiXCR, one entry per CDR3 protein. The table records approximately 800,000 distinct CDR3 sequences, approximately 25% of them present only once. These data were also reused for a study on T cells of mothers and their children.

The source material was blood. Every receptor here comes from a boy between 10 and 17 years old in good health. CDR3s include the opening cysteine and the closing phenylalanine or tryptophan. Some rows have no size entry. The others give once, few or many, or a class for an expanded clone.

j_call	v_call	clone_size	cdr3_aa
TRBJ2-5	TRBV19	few	CASSPQTGGVETQYF
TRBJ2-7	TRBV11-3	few	CASSPDRVSEQYF
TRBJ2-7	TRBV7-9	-	CASSQGDYRAYEQYF
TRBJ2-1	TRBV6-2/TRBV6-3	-	CASSWDRQRGQFF
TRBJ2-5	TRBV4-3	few	CASSQDRATGEGETQYF
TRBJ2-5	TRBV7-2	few	CASSLGWVGIMETQYF
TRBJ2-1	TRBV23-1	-	CASSQRSDREYYNEQFF
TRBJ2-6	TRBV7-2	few	CASSSGGANVLTF
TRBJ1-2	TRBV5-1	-	CASSSRQGVDYGYTF
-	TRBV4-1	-	CASSPATSGGPYEQYF
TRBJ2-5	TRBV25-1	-	CASSVQPQETQYF
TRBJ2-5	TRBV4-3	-	CASSQDWTSGPQETQYF
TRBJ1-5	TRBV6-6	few	CASSYRKEAGPQHF
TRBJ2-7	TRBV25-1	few	CASRRGAGYEQYF
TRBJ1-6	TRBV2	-	CASSERSGNNSPLHF
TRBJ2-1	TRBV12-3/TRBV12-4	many	CASSSQVEQFF
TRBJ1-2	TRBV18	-	CASSPPLRDRGPYGYAF
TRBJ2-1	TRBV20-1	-	CSADGLAGGSYNEQFF
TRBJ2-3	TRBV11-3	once	CASNSSGTTSATQYF
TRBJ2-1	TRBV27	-	CASRIWTSGSNEQFF
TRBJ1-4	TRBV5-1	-	CASSGGGQGNEKLFF
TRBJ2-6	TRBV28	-	CASSFTSFDVLTF
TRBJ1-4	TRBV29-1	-	CSVGNSGTNEKLFF
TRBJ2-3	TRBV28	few	CASTNRGGPTDTQYF
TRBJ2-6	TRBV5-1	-	CASSRSGGVGGANVLTF
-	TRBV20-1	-	CSARLGQILNYEQYF
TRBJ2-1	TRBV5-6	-	CASSLKSIEIHSYNEQFF
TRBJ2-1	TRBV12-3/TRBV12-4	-	CAGSSPQKPYNEQFF
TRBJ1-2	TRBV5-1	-	CASSLASGTDGYTF
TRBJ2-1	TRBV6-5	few	CASSRGVRNEQFF
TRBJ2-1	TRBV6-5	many	CASVGYRDEQFF
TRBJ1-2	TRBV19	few	CASSIPTADSYGYTF
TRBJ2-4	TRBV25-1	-	CASSGSAGDIQYF
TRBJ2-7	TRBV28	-	CASSEQRYEQYF
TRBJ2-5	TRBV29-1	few	CSVLHGGGLETQYF
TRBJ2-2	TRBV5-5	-	CASSPGPVDTGELFF
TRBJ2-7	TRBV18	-	CASSPLQGRFAYEQYF
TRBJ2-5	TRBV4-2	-	CASSQDSGVGPQQETQYF